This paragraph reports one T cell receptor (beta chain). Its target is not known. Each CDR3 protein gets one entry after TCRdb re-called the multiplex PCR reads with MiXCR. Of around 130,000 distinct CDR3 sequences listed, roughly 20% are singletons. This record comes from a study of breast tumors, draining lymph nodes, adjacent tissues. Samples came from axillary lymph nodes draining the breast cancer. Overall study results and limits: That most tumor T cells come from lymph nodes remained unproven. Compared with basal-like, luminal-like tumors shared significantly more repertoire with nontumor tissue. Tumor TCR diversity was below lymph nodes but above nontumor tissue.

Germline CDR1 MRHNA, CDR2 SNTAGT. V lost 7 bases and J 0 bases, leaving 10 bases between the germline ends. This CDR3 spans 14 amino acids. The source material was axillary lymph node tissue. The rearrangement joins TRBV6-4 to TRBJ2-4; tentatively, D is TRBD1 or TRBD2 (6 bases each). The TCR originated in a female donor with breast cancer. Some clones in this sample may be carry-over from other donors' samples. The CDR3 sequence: CASTRGLAKNIQYF. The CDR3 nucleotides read TGTGCCAGCACTCGGGGGCTAGCCAAAAACATTCAGTACTTC.